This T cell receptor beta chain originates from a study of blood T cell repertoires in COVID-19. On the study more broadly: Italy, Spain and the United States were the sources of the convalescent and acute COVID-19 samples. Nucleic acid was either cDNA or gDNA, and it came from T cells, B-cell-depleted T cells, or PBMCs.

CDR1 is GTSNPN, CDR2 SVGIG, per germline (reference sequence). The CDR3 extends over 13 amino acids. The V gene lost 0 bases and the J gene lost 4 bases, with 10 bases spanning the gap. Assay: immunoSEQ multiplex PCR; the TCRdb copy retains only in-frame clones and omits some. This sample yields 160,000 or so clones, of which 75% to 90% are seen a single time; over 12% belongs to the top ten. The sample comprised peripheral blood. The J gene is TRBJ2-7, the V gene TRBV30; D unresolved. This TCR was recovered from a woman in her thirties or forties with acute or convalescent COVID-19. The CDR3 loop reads CAWSVLQSYEQYF. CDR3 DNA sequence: TGTGCCTGGAGTGTCCTACAGTCATACGAGCAGTACTTC.